The rows below give T cell receptor beta chains drawn from one sample of a study of OX40 agonist ivuxolimab in advanced cancers. The repertoire was sequenced with immunoSEQ multiplex PCR; TCRdb's copy has only in-frame clones and lacks some. Here the sample spans some 65,000 clones, about 77% being singletons. Sequenced here: CD4+ or CD8+ T cells sorted from blood, sampled in a trial of the OX40 agonist ivuxolimab. The origin of the receptors is an adult with an advanced solid tumor such as melanoma, head and neck, liver or kidney cancer. Each CDR3 is given with its conserved first and last residue. Each record gives: CDR3 DNA, CDR3 protein, V gene, CDR3 length, D gene, J gene, clone size. The D gene is left open where the match is weak. Some rows mark clone size as missing; the rest say once, few, many or name a class of expanded clone.

DNA: TGTGCCAGCAGCCCCGAAGCGGGAGGCACCGGGGAGCTGTTTTTT
CDR3: CASSPEAGGTGELFF
V: TRBV7-3
length: 15
D: TRBD2
J: TRBJ2-2
size: NA

DNA: TGTGCCAGCAGCCGTACTGATTACGAGCAGTACTTC
CDR3: CASSRTDYEQYF
V: TRBV11-3
length: 12
D: NA
J: TRBJ2-7
size: NA

DNA: TGTGCCAGCAGCTTAGTTAGGGTAGCGGGAGGCGATGAGCAGTTCTTC
CDR3: CASSLVRVAGGDEQFF
V: TRBV11-2
length: 16
D: TRBD2
J: TRBJ2-1
size: NA

DNA: TGCGCCAGCAGCCCGGGGGACAGGGAAAACAATGAGCAGTTCTTC
CDR3: CASSPGDRENNEQFF
V: TRBV5-1
length: 15
D: TRBD1
J: TRBJ2-1
size: NA

DNA: TGTGCCAGCAGCCGACAGGGGGTCATTTCAACTAATGAAAAACTGTTTTTT
CDR3: CASSRQGVISTNEKLFF
V: TRBV7-2
length: 17
D: TRBD1
J: TRBJ1-4
size: NA

DNA: TGTGCCATCAGTGAGTCATCCCGGGGCGGAGGCTACACCTTC
CDR3: CAISESSRGGGYTF
V: TRBV10-3
length: 14
D: NA
J: TRBJ1-2
size: NA

DNA: TGTGCCAGCAGCTTATGGGGCGAGATTCGGCACGAGCAGTACTTC
CDR3: CASSLWGEIRHEQYF
V: TRBV7-9
length: 15
D: NA
J: TRBJ2-7
size: NA

DNA: TGTGCCAGCAGCTTACAGGTCGGCGGGGAGCTGTTTTTT
CDR3: CASSLQVGGELFF
V: TRBV7-9
length: 13
D: NA
J: TRBJ2-2
size: many

DNA: TGTGCCAGCAGTTCATCAGGGGAGAATTCCGATTCACCCCTCCACTTT
CDR3: CASSSSGENSDSPLHF
V: TRBV6-8
length: 16
D: NA
J: TRBJ1-6
size: once

DNA: TGCGCCAGCAGCCGATACATCGACAGGTACAATGAGCAGTTCTTC
CDR3: CASSRYIDRYNEQFF
V: TRBV5-1
length: 15
D: NA
J: TRBJ2-1
size: NA

DNA: TGTGCCAGCAGCGGGGCGGCGGGGTCGGGCACAGATACGCAGTATTTT
CDR3: CASSGAAGSGTDTQYF
V: TRBV5-6
length: 16
D: NA
J: TRBJ2-3
size: NA

DNA: TGTGCCAGCAGTATACAGGAATATAGCAATCAGCCCCAGCATTTT
CDR3: CASSIQEYSNQPQHF
V: TRBV6-1
length: 15
D: NA
J: TRBJ1-5
size: NA

DNA: TGTGCCTGGAGCGCAGGGTTAGGAAACACCATATATTTT
CDR3: CAWSAGLGNTIYF
V: TRBV30
length: 13
D: NA
J: TRBJ1-3
size: once

DNA: TGTGCCAGCAGTAAGGGACAGGGGACAGTCACCGGGGAGCTGTTTTTT
CDR3: CASSKGQGTVTGELFF
V: TRBV6-6
length: 16
D: TRBD1
J: TRBJ2-2
size: NA

DNA: TGTGCCTGGAGTGTTGATAGCGGGACCAACGGGGCTGAGCAGTTCTTC
CDR3: CAWSVDSGTNGAEQFF
V: TRBV30
length: 16
D: TRBD2
J: TRBJ2-1
size: few

DNA: TGCGCCAGCAGCTTGTCGGGGGACGGTGGGCAAGAGACCCAGTACTTC
CDR3: CASSLSGDGGQETQYF
V: TRBV5-1
length: 16
D: NA
J: TRBJ2-5
size: once

DNA: TGCGCCAGCAGCCAAGTAGATATAATCTCCTACAATGAGCAGTTCTTC
CDR3: CASSQVDIISYNEQFF
V: TRBV4-1
length: 16
D: NA
J: TRBJ2-1
size: few

DNA: TGTGCCAGCTCACCCCCAGGGTCCGCGATAGGGGCTGAAGCTTTCTTT
CDR3: CASSPPGSAIGAEAFF
V: TRBV18
length: 16
D: NA
J: TRBJ1-1
size: few

DNA: TGCAGCGCACGACAGGACGATCAGCCCCAGCATTTT
CDR3: CSARQDDQPQHF
V: TRBV29-1
length: 12
D: NA
J: TRBJ1-5
size: few

DNA: TGCGCCAGCAGCTTAGAAACCTCTGGGGCCAACGTCCTGACTTTC
CDR3: CASSLETSGANVLTF
V: TRBV5-1
length: 15
D: NA
J: TRBJ2-6
size: NA

DNA: TGTGCCTGGAGTGTACTCGGCGGGGGTTGGGAAAAACTGTTTTTT
CDR3: CAWSVLGGGWEKLFF
V: TRBV30
length: 15
D: NA
J: TRBJ1-4
size: NA

DNA: TGCAGTGCTACGTGGGGATACGAGCAGTACTTC
CDR3: CSATWGYEQYF
V: TRBV20-1
length: 11
D: NA
J: TRBJ2-7
size: NA

DNA: TGCGCCAGCAGCTTGGCCCAGGGGTCCGGGGAGCTGTTTTTT
CDR3: CASSLAQGSGELFF
V: TRBV5-1
length: 14
D: NA
J: TRBJ2-2
size: few

DNA: TGTGCCAGCAGTCAAGTAGGACAAGGGGGCACTGAAGCTTTCTTT
CDR3: CASSQVGQGGTEAFF
V: TRBV4-2
length: 15
D: NA
J: TRBJ1-1
size: NA

DNA: TGTGCCAGCAGGGACAGGGGATCGAGCTCTGGAAACACCATATATTTT
CDR3: CASRDRGSSSGNTIYF
V: TRBV19
length: 16
D: TRBD1
J: TRBJ1-3
size: once

DNA: TGTGCCAGCAGCCCAGGACAGGGGGGAACTGAAGCTTTCTTT
CDR3: CASSPGQGGTEAFF
V: TRBV11-3
length: 14
D: TRBD1
J: TRBJ1-1
size: NA

DNA: TGTGCCAGCAGTTTAACTAACCCCTACGAGCAGTACTTC
CDR3: CASSLTNPYEQYF
V: TRBV28
length: 13
D: NA
J: TRBJ2-7
size: many

DNA: TGTGCCACCAGCAGAGCCCCGGCGGGCTCCTACAATGAGCAGTTCTTC
CDR3: CATSRAPAGSYNEQFF
V: TRBV15
length: 16
D: NA
J: TRBJ2-1
size: NA

DNA: TGTGCCAGTCGAGGAGTCTTAAATGAAAAACTGTTTTTT
CDR3: CASRGVLNEKLFF
V: TRBV19
length: 13
D: NA
J: TRBJ1-4
size: NA

DNA: TGCGCCAGCAGCCTCCAGGGGCCCTCCTACAATGAGCAGTTCTTC
CDR3: CASSLQGPSYNEQFF
V: TRBV5-1
length: 15
D: NA
J: TRBJ2-1
size: NA

DNA: TGTGCCAGCAGCCGGACATCCCTCTACGAGCAGTACTTC
CDR3: CASSRTSLYEQYF
V: TRBV11-2
length: 13
D: NA
J: TRBJ2-7
size: NA